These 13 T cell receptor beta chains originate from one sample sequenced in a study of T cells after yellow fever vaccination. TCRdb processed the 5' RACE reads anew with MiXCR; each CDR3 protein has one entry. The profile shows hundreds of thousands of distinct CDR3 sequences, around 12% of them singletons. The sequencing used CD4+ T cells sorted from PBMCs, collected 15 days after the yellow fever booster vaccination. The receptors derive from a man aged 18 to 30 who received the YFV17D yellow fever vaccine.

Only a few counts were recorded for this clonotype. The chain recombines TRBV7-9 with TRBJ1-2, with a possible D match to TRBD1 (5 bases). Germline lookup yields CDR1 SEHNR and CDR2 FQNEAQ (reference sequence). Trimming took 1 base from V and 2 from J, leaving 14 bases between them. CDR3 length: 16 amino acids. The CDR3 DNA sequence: TGTGCCAGCAGCTTAGGAGAGGGACGAGGAAACTATGGCTACACCTTC. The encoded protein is CASSLGEGRGNYGYTF. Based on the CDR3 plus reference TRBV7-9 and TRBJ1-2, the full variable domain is DTGVSQNPRHKITKRGQNVTFRCDPISEHNRLYWYRQTLGQGPEFLTYFQNEAQLEKSRLLSDRFSAERPKGSFSTLEIQRTEQGDSAMYLCASSLGEGRGNYGYTFGSGTRLTVV.

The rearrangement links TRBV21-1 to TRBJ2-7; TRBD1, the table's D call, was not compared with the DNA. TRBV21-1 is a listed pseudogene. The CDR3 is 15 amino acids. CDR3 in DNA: TGTGCCAGCAGCAAAGCCCCGGGACACCTCTACGAGCAGTACTTC. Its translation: CASSKAPGHLYEQYF.

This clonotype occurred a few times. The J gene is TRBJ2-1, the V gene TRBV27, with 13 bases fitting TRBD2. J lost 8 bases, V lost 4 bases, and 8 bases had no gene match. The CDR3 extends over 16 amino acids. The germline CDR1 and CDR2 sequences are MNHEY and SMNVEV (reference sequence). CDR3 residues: CASSSKTSGGADEQFF. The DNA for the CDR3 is TGTGCCAGCAGTTCGAAAACTAGCGGGGGGGCCGATGAGCAGTTCTTC.

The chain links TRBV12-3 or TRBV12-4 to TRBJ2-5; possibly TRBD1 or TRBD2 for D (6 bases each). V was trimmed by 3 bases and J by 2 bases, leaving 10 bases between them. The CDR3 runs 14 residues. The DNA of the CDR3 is TGTGCCAGCAGTTTCATAGGGGGGCAAGAGACCCAGTACTTC. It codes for CASSFIGGQETQYF.

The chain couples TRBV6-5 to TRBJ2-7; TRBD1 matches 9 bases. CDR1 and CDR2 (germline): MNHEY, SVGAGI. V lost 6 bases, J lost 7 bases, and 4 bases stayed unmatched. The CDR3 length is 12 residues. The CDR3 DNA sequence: TGTGCCAGCAGACAGGGGGCAAAAGAGCAGTACTTC. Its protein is CASRQGAKEQYF.

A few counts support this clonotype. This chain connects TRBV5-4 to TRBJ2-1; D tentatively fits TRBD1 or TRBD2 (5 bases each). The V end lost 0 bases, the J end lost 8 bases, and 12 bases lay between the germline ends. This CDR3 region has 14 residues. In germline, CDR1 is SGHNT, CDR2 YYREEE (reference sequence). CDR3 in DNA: TGTGCCAGCAGCTTGGATGGGGGATTGGATGAGCAGTTCTTC. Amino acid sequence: CASSLDGGLDEQFF.

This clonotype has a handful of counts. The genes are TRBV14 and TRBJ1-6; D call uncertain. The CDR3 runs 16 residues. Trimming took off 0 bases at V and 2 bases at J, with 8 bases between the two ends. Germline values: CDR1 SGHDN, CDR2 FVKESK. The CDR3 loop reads CASSQDRGTYNSPLHF. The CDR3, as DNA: TGTGCCAGCAGCCAAGATAGAGGGACCTATAATTCACCCCTCCACTTT.

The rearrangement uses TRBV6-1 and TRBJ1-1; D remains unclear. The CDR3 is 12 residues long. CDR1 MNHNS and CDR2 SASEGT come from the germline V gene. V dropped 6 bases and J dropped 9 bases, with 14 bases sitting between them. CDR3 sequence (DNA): TGTGCCAGCAGGTATATCAAGATGAAAGCTTTCTTT. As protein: CASRYIKMKAFF.

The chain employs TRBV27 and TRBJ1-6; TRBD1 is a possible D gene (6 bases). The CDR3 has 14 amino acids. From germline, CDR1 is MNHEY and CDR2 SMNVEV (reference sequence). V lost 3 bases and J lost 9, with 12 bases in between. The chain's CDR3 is CASSLSGAISPLHF. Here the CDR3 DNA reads TGTGCCAGCAGTTTGTCAGGGGCGATTTCACCCCTCCACTTT.

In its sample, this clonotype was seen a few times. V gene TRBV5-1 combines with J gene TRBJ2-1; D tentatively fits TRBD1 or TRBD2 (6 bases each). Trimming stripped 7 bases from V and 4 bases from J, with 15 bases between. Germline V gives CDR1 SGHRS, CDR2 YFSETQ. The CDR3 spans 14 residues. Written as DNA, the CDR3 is TGCGCCAGCGCGCCGGGGGCGACTTACAATGAGCAGTTCTTC. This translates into CASAPGATYNEQFF.

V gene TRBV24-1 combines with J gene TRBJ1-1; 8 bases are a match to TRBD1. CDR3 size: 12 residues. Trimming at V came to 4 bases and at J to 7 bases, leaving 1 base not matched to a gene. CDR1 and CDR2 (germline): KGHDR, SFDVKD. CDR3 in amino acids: CATSEGTGEAFF. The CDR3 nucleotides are TGTGCCACCAGTGAAGGGACAGGTGAAGCTTTCTTT.

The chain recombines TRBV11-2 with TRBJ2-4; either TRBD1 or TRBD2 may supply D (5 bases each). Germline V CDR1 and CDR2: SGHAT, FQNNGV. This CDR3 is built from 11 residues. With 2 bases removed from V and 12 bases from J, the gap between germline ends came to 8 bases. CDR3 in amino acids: CASSLPGPQYF. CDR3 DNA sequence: TGTGCCAGCAGCTTACCGGGACCTCAGTACTTC.

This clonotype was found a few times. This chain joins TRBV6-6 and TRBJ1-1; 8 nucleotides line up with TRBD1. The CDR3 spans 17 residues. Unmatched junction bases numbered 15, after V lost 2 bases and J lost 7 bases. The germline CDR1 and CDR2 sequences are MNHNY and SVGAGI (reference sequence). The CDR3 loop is CASSYRLARGRYDEAFF. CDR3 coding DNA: TGTGCCAGCAGTTACAGGTTGGCCAGGGGGCGATACGATGAAGCTTTCTTT.